This TCR beta chain is drawn from a study of identical twins. CDR3 length: 12 amino acids. Between the trimmed V and J ends, which lost 0 bases and 5 bases, there was a span of 4 bases. There are many counts of this clonotype. Via MiXCR, TCRdb re-called the 5' RACE reads, giving one row per CDR3 protein. The sample lists around 650,000 distinct CDR3 sequences, less than 9% occurring once. Separately, the same data were catalogued under a study of yellow fever vaccine responses in identical twins.

Sequenced material: PBMCs. The rearrangement links TRBV12-3 or TRBV12-4 to TRBJ2-5; no clear D gene. The TCR was taken from a woman between 18 and 29 years old in good health. For the CDR3, the DNA is TGTGCCAGCAGTTTAGCGACGGAGACCCAGTACTTC. It is translated as CASSLATETQYF.